This T cell receptor beta chain was sequenced during a study of post-analysis software for immune sequencing data. The overall study: Courses of disease covered relapsing-remitting, secondary progressive and progressive-relapsing multiple sclerosis.

Study-wide results and caveats: Four or five TRBV segments (TRBV5-6, TRBV5-1 and TRBV20-1 among them) occurred more frequently in patients than in controls. People with multiple sclerosis had a significantly lower normalized Chao1 diversity than controls did.

There are a few counts of this clonotype. What it binds is not known. TCR beta libraries were prepared from cDNA with unique molecular identifiers. Each CDR3 protein gets one entry after TCRdb re-called the PCR reads with MiXCR. The data contain hundreds of thousands of distinct CDR3 sequences, about 60% of them singletons. The V segment lost 0 bases and the J segment 3 bases; nucleotides outside the gene matches: 4. The CDR3 is 16 residues long. Looked up from germline, CDR1 is LNHNV and CDR2 is YYDKDF (reference sequence). The V gene is TRBV15, the J gene TRBJ2-3; 9 nucleotides align to TRBD1. The clonotype was recovered from a girl aged 2-10 years with multiple sclerosis. What was sequenced was blood. CDR3 amino acids: CATSRDPGTGTDTQYF. The CDR3 DNA follows: TGTGCCACCAGCAGAGATCCGGGGACAGGGACAGATACGCAGTATTTT.